A selection of T cell receptor beta chains follows, all from one sample in a study of CXCR3-negative and CXCR3-positive naive CD8 T cells. TCRdb reprocessed the 5' RACE reads; each CDR3 protein has one entry and no DNA is given. Here the sample table reports 120,000 to 150,000 distinct CDR3 sequences. Sequencing was done on a sample of naive CXCR3+ CD8+ T cells from blood. Source of these receptors: a human donor in good health. Some clones in this sample may be carry-over from other donors' samples. CDR3s include the opening cysteine and the closing phenylalanine or tryptophan. The order of the fields is V gene, J gene, CDR3 protein.

v_call: TRBV27; j_call: TRBJ2-3; cdr3_aa: CASTPGAYPDTQYF
v_call: TRBV29-1; j_call: TRBJ1-1; cdr3_aa: CSVDGGVVNTEAFF
v_call: TRBV3-1; j_call: TRBJ2-5; cdr3_aa: CASSLPGLAEQETQYF
v_call: TRBV28; j_call: TRBJ2-7; cdr3_aa: CASSFREGDEQYF
v_call: TRBV7-3; j_call: TRBJ2-1; cdr3_aa: CASSLALTGGPDEQFF
v_call: TRBV19; j_call: TRBJ2-1; cdr3_aa: CASSPSGTGVNEQFF
v_call: TRBV7-3; j_call: TRBJ2-3; cdr3_aa: CASSLSWGGEDTQYF
v_call: TRBV7-2; j_call: TRBJ1-2; cdr3_aa: CASSLSPESYGYTF
v_call: TRBV4-1; j_call: TRBJ2-1; cdr3_aa: CASSRNPGTIGGEQFF
v_call: TRBV6-5; j_call: TRBJ2-4; cdr3_aa: CASSSYSAKNIQYF
v_call: TRBV28; j_call: TRBJ2-7; cdr3_aa: CASSLGRVTSYEQYF
v_call: TRBV10-3; j_call: TRBJ2-1; cdr3_aa: CAIRGGQGMVDEQFF
v_call: TRBV20-1; j_call: TRBJ2-1; cdr3_aa: CSARGKLAGGFNPSSYNEQFF
v_call: TRBV25-1; j_call: TRBJ2-7; cdr3_aa: CASSGQENEQYF
v_call: TRBV30; j_call: TRBJ2-1; cdr3_aa: CAWSVWQGDEQFF
v_call: TRBV4-1; j_call: TRBJ1-1; cdr3_aa: CASSQEPGMNTEAFF
v_call: TRBV28; j_call: TRBJ2-3; cdr3_aa: CASSPGQGFADTQYF
v_call: TRBV25-1; j_call: TRBJ2-2; cdr3_aa: CASTPVIAGELFF
v_call: TRBV24-1; j_call: TRBJ2-3; cdr3_aa: CATTGTSRDTQYF
v_call: TRBV7-9; j_call: TRBJ2-5; cdr3_aa: CASSFATGAEETQYF
v_call: TRBV5-1; j_call: TRBJ2-7; cdr3_aa: CASSPPGASYEQYF
v_call: TRBV12-3/TRBV12-4; j_call: TRBJ1-4; cdr3_aa: CASLTGLNEKLFF
v_call: TRBV18; j_call: TRBJ1-2; cdr3_aa: CASSPIRFGEWQLNYGYTF
v_call: TRBV7-9; j_call: TRBJ1-2; cdr3_aa: CAPGRNYGYTF
v_call: TRBV4-3; j_call: TRBJ2-3; cdr3_aa: CASSQAHGGGSGTQHF
v_call: TRBV4-3; j_call: TRBJ1-2; cdr3_aa: CASSQEPAVNYGYTF
v_call: TRBV29-1; j_call: TRBJ1-6; cdr3_aa: CSVPPPIRGSPLHF
v_call: TRBV29-1; j_call: TRBJ2-7; cdr3_aa: CSVVDPGQGGSSYEQYF
v_call: TRBV3-1; j_call: TRBJ2-1; cdr3_aa: CASSQDVMRVDGEQFF
v_call: TRBV4-3; j_call: TRBJ1-1; cdr3_aa: CASSRAGENTEAFF
v_call: TRBV7-6; j_call: TRBJ2-7; cdr3_aa: CASSPGGSGYEQYF
v_call: TRBV9; j_call: TRBJ1-1; cdr3_aa: CASSPRTGVNAQAFF
v_call: TRBV4-1; j_call: TRBJ2-7; cdr3_aa: CASSQRPTEGYEQYF
v_call: TRBV6-4; j_call: TRBJ2-2; cdr3_aa: CASSPSEGNTGELFF
v_call: TRBV4-3; j_call: TRBJ2-1; cdr3_aa: CASSQDSQGGWNEQFF
v_call: TRBV7-9; j_call: TRBJ2-3; cdr3_aa: CASRPPTGENTDTQYF
v_call: TRBV20-1; j_call: TRBJ2-1; cdr3_aa: CSARSQDIWYEQFF
v_call: TRBV12-3/TRBV12-4; j_call: TRBJ2-7; cdr3_aa: CASSYDSVSYEQYF
v_call: TRBV11-2; j_call: TRBJ2-1; cdr3_aa: CASTDRGSSYNEQFF
v_call: TRBV12-3/TRBV12-4; j_call: TRBJ1-2; cdr3_aa: CASSAGQGDGYTF
v_call: TRBV10-2; j_call: TRBJ2-3; cdr3_aa: CASSMGLAGDLITDTQYF